Listed below are T cell receptor beta chains from one sample, sequenced in a study of T-cell memory formation after mild COVID-19. TCRdb reprocessed the 5' RACE reads with MiXCR, giving one entry per CDR3 protein. The sample holds 300,000 to 350,000 distinct CDR3 sequences, roughly an eighth seen once. Sample: PBMCs or a T cell subset sorted from them (not recorded which). These TCRs come from a young man who had mild COVID-19 (a few samples of this study predate the infection). Cell type and time point are not known. Each CDR3 is given with its conserved first and last residue. The D gene is left open where the match is weak. A clone size is listed for some rows: how often the clone was seen (once, few, many), or a class if it is expanded.

abundance,j_gene,d_gene,v_gene,CDR3aa,CDR3nt
few,TRBJ1-2,-,TRBV12-5,CASVSDGYGYTF,TGTGCTAGTGTCTCGGACGGCTATGGCTACACCTTC
few,TRBJ2-3,-,TRBV12-5,CASGGQNTDTQYF,TGTGCTAGTGGGGGACAAAACACAGATACGCAGTATTTT
-,TRBJ1-1,-,TRBV4-3,CASSQGAGNTEAFF,TGCGCCAGCAGCCAAGGCGCAGGGAACACTGAAGCTTTCTTT
few,TRBJ1-6,TRBD1,TRBV20-1,CSARESGQGASPLHF,TGCAGTGCTAGAGAGAGCGGACAGGGGGCCTCACCCCTCCACTTT
-,TRBJ2-3,-,TRBV10-3,CATDSGRTDTQYF,TGTGCCACAGATTCGGGCCGGACAGATACGCAGTATTTT
-,TRBJ2-3,-,TRBV7-3,CASSFAGQSTDTQYF,TGTGCCAGCAGCTTCGCGGGACAGAGCACAGATACGCAGTATTTT
few,TRBJ1-2,-,TRBV27,CASGHRVSYYGYTF,TGTGCCAGCGGACACAGGGTGTCCTACTATGGCTACACCTTC
few,TRBJ2-7,-,TRBV4-1,CASSPDSGGYEQYF,TGCGCCAGCAGCCCTGACAGTGGGGGATACGAGCAGTACTTC
many,TRBJ2-1,-,TRBV28,CASSSKTRGEQFF,TGTGCCAGCAGTTCTAAGACTAGGGGTGAGCAGTTCTTC
-,TRBJ2-5,-,TRBV4-1,CASTPPGTAGGRETQYF,TGCGCCAGCACCCCCCCCGGGACAGCCGGGGGGAGGGAGACCCAGTACTTC
-,TRBJ1-6,-,TRBV4-1,CASSQTGTNNSPLHF,TGCGCCAGCAGCCAGACCGGGACTAATAATTCACCCCTCCACTTT
few,TRBJ1-4,-,TRBV3-1,CASSDTGTTTEKLFF,TGTGCCAGCAGTGATACCGGGACCACTACTGAAAAACTGTTTTTT
-,TRBJ2-1,TRBD1,TRBV7-2,CASSLATGVEQFF,TGTGCCAGCAGCTTAGCGACAGGGGTTGAGCAGTTCTTC
-,TRBJ1-2,-,TRBV5-1,CASSLEAGTGYTF,TGCGCCAGCAGCTTGGAGGCAGGGACCGGCTACACCTTC
-,TRBJ1-4,TRBD1,TRBV20-1,CSASAQGGFEKLFF,TGCAGTGCTAGCGCCCAGGGGGGATTCGAAAAACTGTTTTTT
-,TRBJ2-2,-,TRBV12-5,CASGFIVKFAGAETGELFF,TGTGCTAGTGGTTTCATCGTTAAGTTTGCGGGGGCGGAAACCGGGGAGCTGTTTTTT
few,TRBJ1-1,TRBD1,TRBV20-1,CSAPRGRVGNTEAFF,TGCAGTGCGCCCAGGGGGCGGGTTGGGAACACTGAAGCTTTCTTT
-,TRBJ1-5,-,TRBV15,CATSRGKGNQPQHF,TGTGCCACCAGCAGAGGTAAGGGGAATCAGCCCCAGCATTTT
-,TRBJ2-3,-,TRBV7-2,CASSLGPGWADTQYF,TGTGCCAGCAGCTTAGGTCCGGGGTGGGCAGATACGCAGTATTTT
-,TRBJ1-4,-,TRBV12-3/TRBV12-4,CASRAGPRDEKLFF,TGTGCCAGCAGGGCGGGACCGAGGGATGAAAAACTGTTTTTT
-,TRBJ2-5,-,TRBV5-1,CASSLASSTGETQYF,TGCGCCAGCAGCTTGGCCTCGAGCACAGGGGAGACCCAGTACTTC
-,TRBJ1-3,-,TRBV7-6,CASSLSFSGNTIYF,TGTGCCAGCAGCTTATCCTTCTCTGGAAACACCATATATTTT
few,TRBJ2-2,-,TRBV5-1,CASSSGGEGTGELFF,TGCGCCAGCAGCTCCGGGGGCGAAGGCACCGGGGAGCTGTTTTTT
few,TRBJ2-7,TRBD2,TRBV6-5,CASSYSVSGGAYEQYF,TGTGCCAGCAGTTACTCAGTGAGCGGGGGGGCGTACGAGCAGTACTTC
few,TRBJ1-2,-,TRBV6-1,CASSERQGRDGYTF,TGTGCCAGCAGTGAGAGGCAGGGAAGGGATGGCTACACCTTC
few,TRBJ2-3,-,TRBV6-6,CASSKRANTDTQYF,TGTGCCAGCAGTAAGCGGGCTAACACAGATACGCAGTATTTT
many,TRBJ2-1,-,TRBV6-5,CASSYSVGGGHSYNEQFF,TGTGCCAGCAGTTACTCCGTGGGTGGGGGTCACTCCTACAATGAGCAGTTCTTC
few,TRBJ2-2,-,TRBV19,CASSISAAGELFF,TGTGCCAGTAGTATTAGTGCGGCCGGGGAGCTGTTTTTT
few,TRBJ1-6,-,TRBV2,CASSAGPRISFRF,TGTGCCAGCAGTGCGGGACCGAGGATTTCATTTCGCTTT
-,TRBJ2-5,-,TRBV28,CASSEGVTVQYF,TGTGCCAGCAGCGAGGGAGTTACGGTTCAGTACTTC
-,TRBJ1-2,-,TRBV4-1,CASSQDTRGSWYGYTF,TGCGCCAGCAGCCAAGATACAAGGGGTTCATGGTATGGCTACACCTTC
many,TRBJ2-3,-,TRBV7-2,CASGRGASTDTQYF,TGTGCCAGCGGCCGGGGGGCCAGCACAGATACGCAGTATTTT
-,TRBJ2-3,TRBD2,TRBV4-3,CASSPMASGAGDTQYF,TGCGCCAGCAGCCCCATGGCCAGCGGGGCTGGGGATACGCAGTATTTT
many,TRBJ2-2,-,TRBV20-1,CSVKRGVPNTGELFF,TGCAGTGTCAAGCGCGGAGTCCCGAACACCGGGGAGCTGTTTTTT
few,TRBJ2-5,TRBD1,TRBV7-2,CASSLVTGQGGRETQYF,TGTGCCAGCAGCTTAGTTACGGGACAGGGGGGGCGAGAGACCCAGTACTTC
-,TRBJ2-3,-,TRBV7-3,CASSLSGEDTQYF,TGTGCCAGCAGCTTATCGGGAGAGGATACGCAGTATTTT
few,TRBJ1-2,TRBD1,TRBV29-1,CSVGPGGSFRGYTF,TGCAGCGTTGGGCCAGGGGGGAGCTTTCGTGGCTACACCTTC